This T cell receptor beta chain was recovered during a study of identical twins. Notes on the study in general: The study found excess low generation probability among twin-shared out-of-frame alpha sequences.

Regarding this clonotype: The antigen is not known.

MiXCR was run by TCRdb on the 5' RACE reads, yielding one entry per CDR3 protein. The sample has about 570,000 distinct CDR3 sequences, roughly 9.9% seen once. Trimming cost V 4 bases and J 5 bases; bases outside gene matches: 10. The CDR3 length is 16 residues. The germline V gene has CDR1 LGHDT and CDR2 YNNKEL (reference sequence). This sample was shared with a second study, whose subject was yellow fever vaccine responses in identical twins.

The receptor comes from a woman between 18 and 29 years old in good health. The rearrangement uses TRBV3-1 and TRBJ2-5, with 10 bases lining up with TRBD2. Sequencing was done on a sample of PBMCs. CDR3: CASSPTSSGRVETQYF. CDR3 DNA: TGTGCCAGCAGCCCCACCTCTAGCGGGAGAGTGGAGACCCAGTACTTC.